The subject of this entry is one T cell receptor beta chain. This CDR3 has 14 residues. Germline V lookup: CDR1 SEHNR, CDR2 FQNEAQ (reference sequence). Trimming shortened V by 5 bases and J by 8 bases, and 18 bases separated the two germline ends. It was with random hexamers that roughly 0.45 to 1 ug RNA was reverse transcribed. From the immunoSEQ multiplex PCR reads, TCRdb called clonotypes with MiXCR, one entry per CDR3 protein. The sample holds roughly 220,000 distinct CDR3 sequences; approximately 94% are singletons and the top ten take around 0.15%. This sample stems from a study of CD8 T cells in Susac syndrome.

Input material: CD4+ T cells from PBMCs. The receptor comes from a human donor with Susac syndrome. The V and J genes are TRBV7-9 and TRBJ1-2; a weak D match, TRBD1 (5 bases). CDR3 residues: CASSPAGATSGYTF. CDR3 DNA sequence: TGTGCCAGCAGCCCTGCCGGGGCCACGTCCGGCTACACCTTC.